Sequencing of this T cell receptor beta chain was carried out in a study of shared T cell receptors in the human thymus. The repertoire was sequenced with immunoSEQ multiplex PCR; TCRdb's copy has only in-frame clones and lacks some. The sample contains about 380,000 clones, 85% to 95% of which appear only once. CDR1 and CDR2 from the germline V gene are LNHDA and SQIVND (reference sequence). Deletions cut 3 bases from V and 7 bases from J, with 13 bases between. The CDR3 spans 14 residues. Specimen: thymocytes. This chain links TRBV19 with TRBJ1-5, with D possibly TRBD1 on 5 matching bases. The receptor was derived from a human donor. CDR3 nucleotides: TGTGCCAGTAGTATGCGTGGGGACCCACAGCCCCAGCATTTT. Residues: CASSMRGDPQPQHF.